Below are 21 T cell receptor beta chains sequenced from a single sample in a study of T cell responses to AZD1222 COVID-19 vaccine. Assay: immunoSEQ multiplex PCR; the TCRdb copy retains only in-frame clones and omits some. The repertoire holds 100,000 to 150,000 clones, with 92% as singletons. The sample in question was peripheral blood, obtained on day 0 of AZD1222 vaccination. These receptors originate from an adult in good health.

V and J are TRBV5-4 and TRBJ2-2; 9 nucleotides agree with TRBD1. Germline CDR1 is SGHNT and CDR2 is YYREEE (reference sequence). The CDR3 runs 16 residues. The V and J ends lost 4 bases and 6 bases, in that order; junction bases with no gene match: 10. CDR3 residues: CASSQIQGAGAGELFF. Here the CDR3 DNA reads TGTGCCAGCAGCCAGATACAGGGGGCTGGCGCCGGGGAGCTGTTTTTT.

This clone was counted once. The chain is built from TRBV5-1 and TRBJ2-1; 10 nucleotides agree with TRBD2. Germline loops: CDR1 SGHRS, CDR2 YFSETQ. Germline trimming cut 5 bases from V and 1 base from J; bases unmatched to any gene: 6. The CDR3 has 16 amino acids. Written as DNA, the CDR3 is TGCGCCAGCAGTCGTAAGACTAGCGGGTCCTACAATGAGCAGTTCTTC. As protein: CASSRKTSGSYNEQFF. Together with reference TRBV5-1 and TRBJ2-1, the CDR3 gives the full variable domain: KAGVTQTPRYLIKTRGQQVTLSCSPISGHRSVSWYQQTPGQGLQFLFEYFSETQRNKGNFPGRFSGRQFSNSRSEMNVSTLELGDSALYLCASSRKTSGSYNEQFFGPGTRLTVL.

The chain employs TRBV5-1 and TRBJ1-4; possible D gene TRBD1, 5 bases. Trimming shortened V by 4 bases and J by 4 bases, and 11 bases separated the two germline ends. In germline, CDR1 is SGHRS, CDR2 YFSETQ. The length of the CDR3 is 14 residues. The CDR3 DNA reads as TGCGCCAGCAGCCTGTCCGGGGGTAATGAAAAACTGTTTTTT. This codes for CASSLSGGNEKLFF.

In DNA form, the CDR3 reads TGTGCCAGCAGCCCCGGACTCCCTTTTAATCAGCCCCAGCATTTT. Its translation is CASSPGLPFNQPQHF. The chain is built from TRBV9 and TRBJ1-5; D not resolved. The germline V gene encodes CDR1 SGDLS and CDR2 YYNGEE. The length of the CDR3 is 15 residues. Trimming stripped 4 bases from V and 4 bases from J, with 15 bases between. The full variable domain, rest sourced from reference TRBV9 and TRBJ1-5, is DSGVTQTPKHLITATGQRVTLRCSPRSGDLSVYWYQQSLDQGLQFLIQYYNGEERAKGNILERFSAQQFPDLHSELNLSSLELGDSALYFCASSPGLPFNQPQHFGDGTRLSIL.

A single count supports this clone. The genes are TRBV28 and TRBJ1-4; D not resolved. Trimming stripped 6 bases from V and 8 bases from J, with 10 bases between. Germline CDR1 reads MDHEN; CDR2 reads SYDVKM. CDR3 length: 12 residues. In DNA form, the CDR3 reads TGTGCCAGCAGAATGCGAAAAGAAAAACTGTTTTTT. Protein product: CASRMRKEKLFF.

V usage is TRBV5-5 and J usage is TRBJ1-5; 8 bases line up with TRBD1. The CDR3 contains 16 residues. The trim removed 4 bases at V and 3 bases at J, leaving 9 bases unmatched. CDR1 is SGHKS, CDR2 YYEKEE, per germline (reference sequence). The CDR3 coding sequence is TGTGCCAGCAGCCCAAGATGGACAGGGTACAATCAGCCCCAGCATTTT. Protein product: CASSPRWTGYNQPQHF. Drawing the rest from reference TRBV5-5 and TRBJ1-5, the complete variable domain is DAGVTQSPTHLIKTRGQQVTLRCSPISGHKSVSWYQQVLGQGPQFIFQYYEKEERGRGNFPDRFSARQFPNYSSELNVNALLLGDSALYLCASSPRWTGYNQPQHFGDGTRLSIL.

This clone has only one observation. This sequence joins TRBV5-1 and TRBJ2-1, with TRBD2 matching over 8 bases. Per germline, CDR1 SGHRS and CDR2 YFSETQ. The CDR3 contains 15 residues. V lost 6 bases and J lost 9; bases outside the gene matches: 14. The DNA of the CDR3 is TGCGCCAGCACCCAACTAGCGGAACCTGAGAGTGAGCAGTTCTTC. As protein: CASTQLAEPESEQFF.

The chain has TRBV7-3 and TRBJ1-2; unclear D gene. The CDR3 loop spans 13 amino acids. V lost 2 bases to trimming and J lost 8 bases, with 12 bases between them. Germline CDR1 SGHTA, CDR2 FQGTGA. The CDR3 spells CASSLSGGVGYTF. The CDR3 region has the DNA TGTGCCAGCAGCTTATCAGGTGGCGTAGGCTACACCTTC.

The J gene is TRBJ1-1, the V gene TRBV28, with unresolved D. This CDR3 has 12 residues. Germline CDR1 reads MDHEN; CDR2 reads SYDVKM. With 10 bases removed from V and 0 bases from J, the gap between germline ends came to 9 bases. CDR3 bases: TGTGCCACCCTTGGAATGAACACTGAAGCTTTCTTT. This sequence encodes CATLGMNTEAFF.

This chain links TRBV27 with TRBJ2-3; D remains unclear. The CDR3 covers 15 residues. V lost 6 bases, J lost 0 bases, and 13 bases lay in between. The germline V gene encodes CDR1 MNHEY and CDR2 SMNVEV (reference sequence). CDR3 in DNA: TGTGCCAGCAGCGCGCCCAGGATCAGCACAGATACGCAGTATTTT. Protein product: CASSAPRISTDTQYF.

The chain has TRBV7-3 and TRBJ2-1, with 7 bases aligning to TRBD1. CDR1 is SGHTA and CDR2 is FQGTGA in the germline V gene. The CDR3 sequence is 12 residues long. V trimming: 2 bases; J trimming: 8 bases; junction bases outside the gene matches: 0. The CDR3 reads CASSLGQDEQFF. The CDR3 DNA is TGTGCCAGCAGCTTAGGACAGGATGAGCAGTTCTTC. Looking up the rest from reference TRBV7-3 and TRBJ2-1 gives the full variable domain: GAGVSQTPSNKVTEKGKYVELRCDPISGHTALYWYRQSLGQGPEFLIYFQGTGAADDSGLPNDRFFAVRPEGSVSTLKIQRTERGDSAVYLCASSLGQDEQFFGPGTRLTVL.

The chain recombines TRBV19 with TRBJ2-3; D gene ambiguous. The V gene lost 3 bases and the J gene lost 4 bases, with 11 bases spanning the gap. Germline-derived CDR1 and CDR2 are LNHDA and SQIVND (reference sequence). The CDR3 is 14 residues long. The chain's CDR3 is CASSIGQWADTQYF. CDR3 in DNA: TGTGCCAGTAGTATCGGGCAGTGGGCAGATACGCAGTATTTT.

This sequence joins TRBV20-1 and TRBJ1-2, with D hard to call. The length of the CDR3 is 14 residues. V was shortened by 3 bases and J by 5 bases, with 16 bases between the two germline ends. Germline V CDR1 and CDR2: DFQATT, SNEGSKA (reference sequence). CDR3 in amino acids: CSASIRLGGYGYTF. The CDR3 DNA reads as TGCAGTGCTAGTATTCGACTGGGAGGGTATGGCTACACCTTC.

This clone was seen just once. The chain combines TRBV7-2 with TRBJ2-1, with 9 positions matching TRBD2. V trimming: 3 bases; J trimming: 9 bases; junction bases outside the gene matches: 3. This CDR3 contains 13 residues. The germline CDR1 and CDR2 sequences are SGHTA and FQGNSA. The CDR3 DNA reads TGTGCCAGCAGCTTTACTAGCGGGTTTGAGCAGTTCTTC. Protein product: CASSFTSGFEQFF.

The gene calls are TRBV27 and TRBJ1-5; D gene ambiguous. The V end was cut by 6 bases, the J end by 1 base, with 10 bases between. This CDR3 is 14 amino acids long. The germline V gene has CDR1 MNHEY and CDR2 SMNVEV (reference sequence). This chain's CDR3 is CASRLLASNQPQHF. DNA of the CDR3: TGTGCCAGCAGGCTCCTTGCCAGCAATCAGCCCCAGCATTTT.

The chain is built from TRBV6-2 or TRBV6-3 and TRBJ1-1; D ambiguous. The CDR3 loop spans 11 amino acids. Germline assignment: CDR1 MNHEY and CDR2 SVGEGT. Trimming stripped 4 bases from V and 5 bases from J, with 5 bases between. CDR3: CASSLGTEAFF. In DNA, the CDR3 is TGTGCCAGCAGTTTAGGAACTGAAGCTTTCTTT.

This sequence joins TRBV7-6 and TRBJ2-7; TRBD2 matches 10 bases. The CDR3 is 15 residues long. Germline CDR1 SGHVS, CDR2 FNYEAQ. Trimming took 4 bases from V and 6 from J; bases not matched to a gene: 9. The chain's CDR3 is CASSSSPSGRGEQYF. The CDR3 DNA sequence: TGTGCCAGCAGCTCCTCGCCTAGCGGGAGAGGCGAGCAGTACTTC.

J is TRBJ2-2 and V is TRBV5-4; maybe TRBD2 (5 bases). The CDR3 has 19 amino acids. Between the trimmed V and J ends, which lost 3 bases and 0 bases, there was a span of 21 bases. The germline gives CDR1 SGHNT, CDR2 YYREEE (reference sequence). The CDR3 nucleotides are TGTGCCAGCAGCTCGGATTCGGGGTTGGGGTCCTCGAACACCGGGGAGCTGTTTTTT. This encodes CASSSDSGLGSSNTGELFF.

The chain recombines TRBV3-1 (or the pseudogene TRBV3-2) with TRBJ2-3; D is uncertain. CDR1 and CDR2 (germline): LGHDT, YNNKEL (reference sequence). The CDR3 covers 13 residues. The V end was cut by 4 bases, the J end by 9 bases, with 14 bases between. The CDR3 bases are TGTGCCAGCAGCCCGAGTTGGCTTTGGACGCAGTATTTT. It is translated as CASSPSWLWTQYF.

About this clone itself: Mismatch with germline at one junction end may stem from a read error. The genes are TRBV3-1 (or the pseudogene TRBV3-2) and TRBJ1-2; 8 bases match TRBD1. Germline V gives CDR1 LGHDT, CDR2 YNNKEL (reference sequence). The CDR3 contains 11 residues. As DNA, the CDR3 is TGTGCCAGCAGCCACGGACAGGGCTCCACCTTC. Amino acids: CASSHGQGSTF.

The chain carries TRBV13 and TRBJ1-4; possibly TRBD1 for D (5 bases). CDR3 length: 14 residues. V lost 5 bases, J lost 4 bases, and 11 bases lay in between. Germline V gives CDR1 PRHDT, CDR2 FYEKMQ (reference sequence). The CDR3 DNA reads TGTGCCAGCAGCGCGGACGGGGGTAATGAAAAACTGTTTTTT. Its protein is CASSADGGNEKLFF.